The 3 T cell receptor beta chains listed next were all sequenced from one sample in a study of blood T cells in healthy people across ages. The authors ran a second PCR of about 6 to 11 cycles using a sample-barcoded 5' primer and a J-beta primer mix. TCRdb called the 5' RACE reads again in MiXCR, with one record for every CDR3 protein. The profile shows roughly 1.6 million distinct CDR3 sequences, roughly 32% of them singletons. The sequenced sample consisted of blood. These receptors were obtained from a woman under 40 in good health.

The chain is built from TRBV12-3 or TRBV12-4 and TRBJ1-1; D is ambiguous. This CDR3 is 13 amino acids long. Trimming took off 1 base at V and 3 bases at J, with 6 bases between the two ends. CDR3 loop: CASSLDGYTEAFF. The DNA for the CDR3 is TGTGCCAGCAGTTTAGACGGGTACACTGAAGCTTTCTTT.

Comments on this clonotype: This may arise from a read error, as a much more abundant clone is one base away. The V gene is TRBV7-2, the J gene TRBJ2-7; 7 bases agree with TRBD1. CDR3 length: 15 residues. Germline V gives CDR1 SGHTA, CDR2 FQGNSA. For the CDR3, the DNA is TGTGCCGGCAGCTTACCCCTGACAGGGAACTACGAGCAGTACTTC. It is translated as CAGSLPLTGNYEQYF.

V is TRBV28 and J is TRBJ2-3; TRBD2 agrees at 9 bases. CDR1 is MDHEN, CDR2 SYDVKM, per germline. V was pared by 7 bases and J by 3 bases, with 8 bases of the junction left unmatched. This CDR3 comprises 15 residues. CDR3 nucleotide sequence: TGTGCCAGCACTGACCCGCTAGCGGGGACAGATACGCAGTATTTT. It translates to CASTDPLAGTDTQYF.